This T cell receptor beta chain was profiled in a study of shared clonotypes between healthy human individuals. Data came from immunoSEQ multiplex PCR; TCRdb stores just in-frame clones and leaves some out. In the table there are over a million clones, about 98.5% of which are singletons. The CDR3 is 18 residues long. Trimming took off 3 bases at V and 2 bases at J, with 17 bases between the two ends. Germline V gene sequence: CDR1 LNHNV, CDR2 YYDKDF (reference sequence). The TCR originated in a man aged 25-40 years in good health. The chain combines TRBV15 with TRBJ2-6, with TRBD1 as a possible D gene (6 bases). Sequencing input: naive CD4+ T cells sorted from blood. As to subset: CD45RA+ positively selected. In DNA, the CDR3 is TGTGCCACCAGCAGCTCCCCGAAGTGGACAGCTGGGGCCAACGTCCTGACTTTC. Protein product: CATSSSPKWTAGANVLTF.